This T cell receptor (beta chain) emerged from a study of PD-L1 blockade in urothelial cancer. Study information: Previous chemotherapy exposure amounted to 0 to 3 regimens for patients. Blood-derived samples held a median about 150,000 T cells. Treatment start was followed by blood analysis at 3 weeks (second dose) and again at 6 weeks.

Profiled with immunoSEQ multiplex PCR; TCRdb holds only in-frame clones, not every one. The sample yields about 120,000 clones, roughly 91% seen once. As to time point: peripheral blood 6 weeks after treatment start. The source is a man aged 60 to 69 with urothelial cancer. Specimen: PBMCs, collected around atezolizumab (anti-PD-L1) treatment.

The CDR3 coding sequence is TGTGCCAGCAGCTCAGACAGGGGGTCAGGGGAGCTGTTTTTT. It codes for CASSSDRGSGELFF. V usage is TRBV7-3 and J usage is TRBJ2-2, with 9 nucleotides matching TRBD1. The CDR3 runs to 14 residues. Per germline, CDR1 SGHTA and CDR2 FQGTGA. After removal of 4 bases from V and 8 bases from J, the junction contained 5 bases not matched to a gene.